This T cell receptor (beta chain) derives from a study of control samples from healthy donors and cancer patients (TCRdb year 2020). The library was prepared using the immunoSEQ multiplex PCR assay. TCRdb limited this immuneACCESS table to in-frame rearrangements with V and J called. A share of clones is missing; checked studies link under half to unresolved V genes, and the rest is unexplained. Recorded for this sample are 150,000 or so clones; around 90% of them occurred a single time. The ten largest make up around 5.4% of the sample. Concerning this clone: It lacks a known antigen. No much larger clone is present one base from it, and per-base qualities are unavailable.

V lost 5 bases and J lost 5 bases, and the count of bases not matched to a germline gene is 4. Including cysteine and phenylalanine, the CDR3 has 15 amino acids. The entry retains the CDR3 DNA only, 45 bases that are in frame from base 1. CDR1 and CDR2 are drawn from the germline V gene: KGHDR, SFDVKD. The chain couples TRBV24-1 to TRBJ2-1, and 11 bases in between align with TRBD1. This clonotype originated in a man younger than 35 in good health. What was sequenced was blood. The DNA sequence is TGTGCCACCAGTGGGGGACAGGGGGTTAACAATGAGCAGTTCTTC. Protein translation: CATSGGQGVNNEQFF.